The sequence of this T cell receptor beta chain was determined in a study of PD-1 blockade in classical Hodgkin lymphoma. The sample's time point: cycle 4 day 1 (C4D1), after more than five weeks of nivolumab. Brentuximab vedotin exposure varied, and every patient relapsed after autologous stem cell transplantation. The CDR3 sequence is 19 residues long. Profiled with immunoSEQ multiplex PCR; TCRdb holds only in-frame clones, not every one. The repertoire includes about 64,000 clones, approximately 94% of them detected once, and about 8% sits in the top ten. The sample in question was peripheral blood mononuclear cells (PBMCs), obtained before the fourth cycle of nivolumab. The clonotype comes from a human donor with classical Hodgkin lymphoma. The gene calls are TRBV21-1 and TRBJ2-3; the table's D gene call, TRBD2, was not cross checked with the DNA. TRBV21-1 corresponds to a pseudogene. The CDR3 region is CASRKGLGGRLWGTDTQYF. The DNA for the CDR3 is TGTGCCAGCCGCAAAGGGTTGGGGGGGAGGTTGTGGGGCACAGATACGCAGTATTTT.